The 22 T cell receptor beta chains below come from one sample, sequenced in a study of blood T cell repertoires in COVID-19. Using immunoSEQ multiplex PCR, the repertoire was profiled, and TCRdb retains in-frame clones only, with some absent. The sample lists around 340,000 clones, about nine tenths seen once, with 3% to 4.5% in the top ten. The sample consisted of peripheral blood. Receptor source: an older woman with COVID-19, enrolled during active disease.

This clone was counted between two and nine times. V is TRBV10-3 and J is TRBJ2-3; TRBD1 is a possible D gene (5 bases). Per germline, CDR1 ENHRY and CDR2 SYGVKD. There are 11 residues in the CDR3. The V gene lost 9 bases and the J gene lost 3 bases, with 7 bases spanning the gap. The CDR3 here is CAIGETDTQYF. The CDR3 DNA reads as TGTGCCATAGGGGAAACAGATACGCAGTATTTT.

This rearrangement joins TRBV13 to TRBJ1-1; D is unclear. The CDR3 length is 14 residues. V was shortened by 1 base and J by 3 bases, with 9 bases between the two germline ends. CDR1 is PRHDT, CDR2 FYEKMQ, per germline (reference sequence). CDR3 in amino acids: CASSLAAGDTEAFF. CDR3 nucleotides: TGTGCCAGCAGCTTAGCAGCGGGAGACACTGAAGCTTTCTTT.

The chain is built from TRBV6-5 and TRBJ2-5, with 11 bases fitting TRBD2. Trimming removed 5 bases from V and 9 bases from J; junction bases left unmatched: 11. The CDR3 is 15 amino acids. Germline V gene sequence: CDR1 MNHEY, CDR2 SVGAGI. The CDR3 spells CASSLTGTSGGAQYF. In DNA form, the CDR3 reads TGTGCCAGCAGTCTCACCGGGACTAGCGGCGGGGCCCAGTACTTC.

This sequence joins TRBV7-3 and TRBJ1-6; D is possibly TRBD1 (5 bases). There are 13 residues in the CDR3. Germline V gene data show CDR1 as SGHTA and CDR2 as FQGTGA. Trimming removed 1 base at V and 10 bases at J, with 8 bases between. The CDR3 DNA is TGTGCCAGCAGCTTAAGGCAGGGATCACCCCTCCACTTT. It translates to CASSLRQGSPLHF.

This chain uses TRBV5-1 with TRBJ1-2; TRBD1 agrees at 9 bases. This CDR3 contains 14 residues. CDR1 and CDR2 (germline): SGHRS, YFSETQ. J lost 4 bases, V lost 2 bases, and 3 bases had no gene match. The CDR3 nucleotides are TGCGCCAGCAGCTTAGGGACAGGGCTCTATGGCTACACCTTC. Encoded protein: CASSLGTGLYGYTF.

The V gene is TRBV7-9, the J gene TRBJ2-1, with 7 nucleotides matching TRBD1. Germline CDR1 SEHNR, CDR2 FQNEAQ (reference sequence). CDR3 length: 18 amino acids. Unmatched junction bases numbered 10, after V lost 0 bases and J lost 2 bases. CDR3 amino acids: CASSLAPNRDSPYNEQFF. DNA for the CDR3: TGTGCCAGCAGCTTAGCCCCGAACCGGGACAGCCCCTACAATGAGCAGTTCTTC.

The chain joins TRBV10-3 to TRBJ2-4, with 9 bases identical to TRBD1. The CDR3 runs 13 residues. Germline V CDR1 and CDR2: ENHRY, SYGVKD. J lost 6 bases, V lost 5 bases, and 2 bases had no gene match. The CDR3 protein is CAISRQGGNIQYF. CDR3 DNA: TGTGCCATCAGTCGACAGGGGGGAAACATTCAGTACTTC.

A few counts support this clone. This chain joins TRBV19 and TRBJ1-2; no firm D call. The CDR3 is 12 amino acids. V lost 3 bases and J 8 bases, leaving 10 bases between the germline ends. CDR1 is LNHDA, CDR2 SQIVND, per germline (reference sequence). In DNA form, the CDR3 reads TGTGCCAGTAGTATGGCCTTTGGCGGCTACACCTTC. This gives the protein CASSMAFGGYTF.

The CDR3 nucleotides read TGTGCCAGCAGCTCCACAGGGGTTGTAGGCTACACCTTC. It is translated as CASSSTGVVGYTF. The rearrangement uses TRBV11-2 and TRBJ1-2, with 7 bases lining up with TRBD1. Trimming at V came to 4 bases and at J to 8 bases, leaving 7 bases not matched to a gene. From germline, CDR1 is SGHAT and CDR2 FQNNGV. The CDR3 covers 13 residues.

This clone was recorded a few times. The V gene is TRBV11-2, the J gene TRBJ1-5; no definite D call. Trimming pared 5 bases from V and 4 bases from J, leaving 9 bases between. From germline, CDR1 is SGHAT and CDR2 FQNNGV. This CDR3 has 13 residues. CDR3 sequence: CASSPTGNQPQHF. The CDR3 bases are TGTGCCAGCAGCCCGACCGGGAATCAGCCCCAGCATTTT.

The chain employs TRBV12-3 or TRBV12-4 and TRBJ2-5; D not resolved. V lost 6 bases and J lost 12, with 20 bases in between. CDR3 length equals 13 residues. The CDR3 here is CASSPAGRPRKYF. DNA for the CDR3: TGTGCCAGCAGCCCTGCCGGTCGTCCGCGCAAGTACTTC.

The gene calls are TRBV10-1 and TRBJ1-2; 8 bases are shared with TRBD1. V trimming: 8 bases; J trimming: 9 bases; junction bases outside the gene matches: 11. The CDR3 runs to 13 residues. Per germline, CDR1 WNHNN and CDR2 SYGVQD (reference sequence). This CDR3 is CASRPRDRLCYTF. DNA for the CDR3: TGCGCCAGCCGTCCCCGGGACAGGTTGTGCTACACCTTC.

The count of this clone is one. The CDR3 bases are TGTGCCAGCAGCCAAGACGGCGGGGCAGCTTTCTTT. Encoded protein: CASSQDGGAAFF. The J gene is TRBJ1-1, the V gene TRBV4-2; D may be TRBD1 (5 bases). The CDR3 has 12 amino acids. Germline V gene sequence: CDR1 LGHNA, CDR2 YNFKEQ. Trimming took 0 bases from V and 10 from J, leaving 9 bases between them.

The V and J genes are TRBV24-1 and TRBJ1-1; TRBD1 aligns across 8 bases. Looked up from germline, CDR1 is KGHDR and CDR2 is SFDVKD. The CDR3 extends over 14 amino acids. The V gene end was trimmed by 9 bases and the J gene end by 8 bases; junction bases not matched to a gene: 13. CDR3 residues: CATLILTGVREAFF. The DNA for the CDR3 is TGTGCCACCCTGATATTGACAGGGGTCCGGGAAGCTTTCTTT.

J is TRBJ1-1 and V is TRBV5-5; possibly TRBD1 for D (5 bases). Germline V CDR1 and CDR2: SGHKS, YYEKEE (reference sequence). Between the trimmed V and J ends, which lost 2 bases and 4 bases, there was a span of 9 bases. The CDR3 length is 13 residues. The CDR3 region is CASSLGEGTEAFF. Here the CDR3 DNA reads TGTGCCAGCAGCTTAGGGGAGGGCACTGAAGCTTTCTTT.

The rearrangement joins TRBV18 to TRBJ2-5; TRBD1 might be the D (5 bases). CDR3 length equals 14 residues. Germline CDR1 reads KGHSH; CDR2 reads LQKENI. Deletions cut 4 bases from V and 1 base from J, with 10 bases between. The CDR3 here is CASSLTELQETQYF. The CDR3 DNA reads TGTGCCAGCTCACTGACAGAACTCCAAGAGACCCAGTACTTC.

V is TRBV6-5 and J is TRBJ1-3, with D hard to call. V lost 8 bases and J lost 0, with 8 bases in between. Germline V gives CDR1 MNHEY, CDR2 SVGAGI. This CDR3 is 13 amino acids long. In nucleotides, the CDR3 is TGTGCCAGCCACCACAACTCTGGAAACACCATATATTTT. Translating it yields CASHHNSGNTIYF.

The CDR3 sequence is CASQDRESNQPQHF. The CDR3 nucleotides read TGTGCCAGCCAGGACAGGGAGAGCAATCAGCCCCAGCATTTT. The genes are TRBV6-5 and TRBJ1-5, with 8 positions matching TRBD1. The CDR3 loop spans 14 amino acids. From germline, CDR1 is MNHEY and CDR2 SVGAGI. The V gene end was trimmed by 8 bases and the J gene end by 1 base; junction bases not matched to a gene: 4.

The chain couples TRBV27 to TRBJ1-4; 7 bases map to TRBD1. This CDR3 comprises 15 residues. Germline lookup yields CDR1 MNHEY and CDR2 SMNVEV (reference sequence). The V and J ends lost 5 bases and 4 bases, in that order; junction bases with no gene match: 7. The CDR3 spells CASSISTGSNEKLFF. CDR3 sequence (DNA): TGTGCCAGCAGTATCTCGACAGGGAGTAATGAAAAACTGTTTTTT.

The chain recombines TRBV19 with TRBJ1-2; 7 bases are shared with TRBD1. Losses at the gene ends were 6 bases for V and 6 bases for J; bases not matched to a gene: 7. CDR3 length: 13 amino acids. CDR1 is LNHDA, CDR2 SQIVND, per germline (reference sequence). This CDR3 is CASRSQGRDGYTF. The DNA of the CDR3 is TGTGCCAGTAGATCACAGGGGCGCGATGGCTACACCTTC.

This clone was recorded only once. This chain connects TRBV6-5 to TRBJ1-2; TRBD1 matches at 7 bases. Germline V lookup: CDR1 MNHEY, CDR2 SVGAGI. The CDR3 loop spans 12 amino acids. Germline trimming cut 10 bases from V and 6 bases from J; bases unmatched to any gene: 8. The CDR3 DNA sequence: TGTGCCACTACGACAGGGTACGATGGCTACACCTTC. Translated: CATTTGYDGYTF.

Here the CDR3 reads CASSGERGRTGELFF. The DNA for the CDR3 is TGTGCCAGCAGCGGAGAGCGGGGACGGACCGGGGAGCTGTTTTTT. This rearrangement joins TRBV9 to TRBJ2-2; 7 bases map to TRBD2. Germline V lookup: CDR1 SGDLS, CDR2 YYNGEE. V shed 3 bases, J shed 5 bases, and the junction held 7 bases outside the gene matches. The CDR3 sequence is 15 residues long.